This TCR beta chain was sequenced for a study of cytomegalovirus exposure and HLA in healthy donors. General study findings and limits: Reportedly, cytomegalovirus status was diagnosed with high sensitivity and specificity. For most TCR beta V segments, an earlier analysis put the productive rate at about 87% or about 30% of the time.

In the PCR, 60 Vbeta and 13 Jbeta primers were used. Method: immunoSEQ multiplex PCR; TCRdb's copy keeps in-frame clones and lacks some. The sample lists some 130,000 clones, 82% occurring once. V lost 2 bases and J 7 bases, leaving 11 bases between the germline ends. This CDR3 has 12 amino acids. Germline lookup yields CDR1 SQVTM and CDR2 ANQGSEA. With regard to this clone: Its cognate antigen is unknown.

The sequence was collected from a male donor in good health and CMV-seropositive. Sequencing was done on a sample of PBMCs. The V gene is TRBV29-1, the J gene TRBJ1-1; no reliable D call. The CDR3 sequence is CSVEITGSEAFF. CDR3 in DNA: TGCAGCGTTGAAATCACCGGGAGTGAAGCTTTCTTT.